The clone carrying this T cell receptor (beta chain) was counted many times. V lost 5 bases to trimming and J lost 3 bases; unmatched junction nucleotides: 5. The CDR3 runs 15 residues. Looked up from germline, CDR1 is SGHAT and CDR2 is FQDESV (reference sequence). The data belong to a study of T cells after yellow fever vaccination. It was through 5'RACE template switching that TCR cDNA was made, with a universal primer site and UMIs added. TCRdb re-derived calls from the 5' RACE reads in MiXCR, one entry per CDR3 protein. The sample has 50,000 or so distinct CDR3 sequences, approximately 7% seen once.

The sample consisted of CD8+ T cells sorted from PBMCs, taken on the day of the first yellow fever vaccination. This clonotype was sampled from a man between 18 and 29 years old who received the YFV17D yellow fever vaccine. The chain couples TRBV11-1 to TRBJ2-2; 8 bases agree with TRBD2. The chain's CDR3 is CASSQREFDTGELFF. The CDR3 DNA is TGTGCCAGCAGCCAGCGGGAGTTCGACACCGGGGAGCTGTTTTTT. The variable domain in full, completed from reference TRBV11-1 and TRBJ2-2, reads EAEVAQSPRYKITEKSQAVAFWCDPISGHATLYWYRQILGQGPELLVQFQDESVVDDSQLPKDRFSAERLKGVDSTLKIQPAELGDSAMYLCASSQREFDTGELFFGEGSRLTVL.